This paragraph reports one TCR beta chain. The antigen is not known. This record comes from a study of cytomegalovirus exposure and HLA in healthy donors. Trimming removed 8 bases at V and 3 bases at J, with 17 bases between. This CDR3 region has 15 residues. Per germline, CDR1 MNHNY and CDR2 SVGAGI (reference sequence). The study's findings and limits: Researchers reportedly found TCR beta sequences accurately predicted most subjects' HLA-A and HLA-B alleles.

In the PCR, 60 Vbeta and 13 Jbeta primers were used. Repertoires were generated with immunoSEQ multiplex PCR, while TCRdb's copy carries only in-frame clones and drops some. The table records about 160,000 clones, approximately 77% of them present only once. The clonotype was recovered from a man aged 50-60 years in good health and CMV-seropositive. The rearrangement joins TRBV6-6 to TRBJ1-5, with a tentative D call TRBD1 (5 bases). Sequenced: PBMCs. The DNA for the CDR3 is TGTGCCAGCGGAAGGCAGGGAAGGGCCAATCAGCCCCAGCATTTT. Translation gives CASGRQGRANQPQHF.